This T cell receptor beta chain is from a study of blood T cell repertoires in COVID-19. About the research overall: Specimens from acute and convalescent COVID-19 originated in the United States, Italy and Spain.

This CDR3 comprises 15 residues. The V gene's germline CDR1 is LNHDA and CDR2 SQIVND (reference sequence). Between the trimmed V and J ends, which lost 2 bases and 6 bases, there was a span of 14 bases. The table came from immunoSEQ multiplex PCR; TCRdb's copy has only in-frame clones and leaves some out. The data hold 120,000 or so clones, with approximately 87% observed a single time. The TCR was taken from a woman in her forties or fifties with acute or convalescent COVID-19. The V call is TRBV19, the J call TRBJ2-1, with D tentatively TRBD1 (6 bases). The specimen was peripheral blood. In DNA form, the CDR3 reads TGTGCCAGTAGTATAAAACAGGGATACCGCAATGAGCAGTTCTTC. Protein sequence: CASSIKQGYRNEQFF.